One sample yielded the 27 T cell receptor beta chains listed below, sequenced in a study of blood T cell repertoires in COVID-19. Clones were read by immunoSEQ multiplex PCR, and TCRdb kept only the in-frame ones, dropping some. The sample consists of fewer than 350,000 clones, about 89% of them appearing once. What was sequenced was peripheral blood. The source of these receptors is a woman in her fifties or sixties who had recovered from COVID-19.

The genes are TRBV5-1 and TRBJ2-4; 8 bases fit TRBD2. CDR1 is SGHRS and CDR2 is YFSETQ in the germline V gene. The CDR3 sequence is 19 residues long. With V trimmed by 0 bases and J by 0 bases, 11 bases remained unmatched. CDR3 residues: CASSLDPGGLAGAKNIQYF. The DNA for the CDR3 is TGCGCCAGCAGCTTGGACCCTGGGGGGCTAGCGGGAGCCAAAAACATTCAGTACTTC.

The chain recombines TRBV5-8 with TRBJ2-6, with a tentative D call TRBD1 (6 bases). Germline assignment: CDR1 SGHTS and CDR2 YDEGEE. Trimming pared 1 base from V and 2 bases from J, leaving 10 bases between. The length of the CDR3 is 16 residues. The CDR3 loop is CASSLFQGTGANVLTF. Written as DNA, the CDR3 is TGTGCCAGCAGCTTGTTTCAGGGGACTGGGGCCAACGTCCTGACTTTC.

This clone was counted a single time. The V gene is TRBV15, the J gene TRBJ2-3; possibly TRBD2 for D (5 bases). Germline V gene sequence: CDR1 LNHNV, CDR2 YYDKDF (reference sequence). V lost 0 bases and J 6 bases, leaving 10 bases between the germline ends. The CDR3 runs 14 residues. CDR3 nucleotide sequence: TGTGCCACCAGCAGAGATAGAGGGATGGATACGCAGTATTTT. This sequence encodes CATSRDRGMDTQYF.

About this clone itself: The sample holds other DNA sequences that translate to the same CDR3. This rearrangement joins TRBV5-1 to TRBJ2-3, with 8 bases that match TRBD2. Germline lookup yields CDR1 SGHRS and CDR2 YFSETQ. Unmatched junction bases numbered 2, after V lost 4 bases and J lost 1 base. This CDR3 is 14 amino acids long. The CDR3 region is CASSPGGGTDTQYF. CDR3 bases: TGCGCCAGCAGCCCGGGAGGGGGCACAGATACGCAGTATTTT.

The chain carries TRBV5-5 and TRBJ1-2; 8 nucleotides align to TRBD1. The junction had 15 bases not matched to a gene; V was cut back by 2 bases and J by 6 bases. CDR1 and CDR2 (germline): SGHKS, YYEKEE (reference sequence). The length of the CDR3 is 17 residues. In DNA, the CDR3 is TGTGCCAGCAGCTTTCGTTTAGCAGGGGGCCCTCCCCATGGCTACACCTTC. Encoded protein: CASSFRLAGGPPHGYTF.

The rearrangement links TRBV5-4 to TRBJ2-5; possibly TRBD1 for D (6 bases). The V and J ends lost 3 bases and 5 bases respectively, with 14 bases between them. This CDR3 is 14 amino acids long. The germline V gene encodes CDR1 SGHNT and CDR2 YYREEE (reference sequence). In nucleotides, the CDR3 is TGTGCCAGCAGCTCCCAGACAGGCGTGGAGACCCAGTACTTC. Its translation is CASSSQTGVETQYF. The variable domain in full, with the rest retrieved from reference TRBV5-4 and TRBJ2-5, is ETGVTQSPTHLIKTRGQQVTLRCSSQSGHNTVSWYQQALGQGPQFIFQYYREEENGRGNFPPRFSGLQFPNYSSELNVNALELDDSALYLCASSSQTGVETQYFGPGTRLLVL.

The chain combines TRBV10-3 with TRBJ2-1; 8 positions match TRBD1. The CDR3 consists of 15 residues. The V and J ends lost 5 bases and 8 bases, in that order; junction bases with no gene match: 11. Germline CDR1 ENHRY, CDR2 SYGVKD. The CDR3 is CAISKTGQGVDEQFF. The CDR3 DNA follows: TGTGCCATCAGTAAAACCGGACAGGGAGTGGATGAGCAGTTCTTC.

The chain carries TRBV5-1 and TRBJ2-2, with D unclear. This CDR3 region has 16 residues. Deletions cut 0 bases from V and 0 bases from J, with 9 bases between. Germline V gene sequence: CDR1 SGHRS, CDR2 YFSETQ. CDR3 DNA: TGCGCCAGCAGCTTGGCCGGCGGTTCGAACACCGGGGAGCTGTTTTTT. Amino acids: CASSLAGGSNTGELFF.

The chain recombines TRBV11-3 with TRBJ2-7, with D maybe TRBD2 (6 bases). CDR1 and CDR2 from the germline V gene are SGHNT and YENEEA. Trimming left V 0 bases short and J 2 bases short, with 8 bases between. This CDR3 region has 14 residues. CDR3 protein: CASSLESGAYEQYF. CDR3 DNA sequence: TGTGCCAGCAGCTTAGAGTCGGGAGCCTACGAGCAGTACTTC.

This clone has just one count. The DNA for the CDR3 is TGTGCCAGCAGTCTGTATAAGCGCGAGCAGTACTTC. The encoded protein is CASSLYKREQYF. This chain links TRBV6-2 or TRBV6-3 with TRBJ2-7, with D uncertain. The CDR3 consists of 12 residues. The germline V gene has CDR1 MNHEY and CDR2 SVGEGT. Deletions cut 5 bases from V and 6 bases from J, with 11 bases between.

The chain employs TRBV23-1 and TRBJ1-6; 8 bases align to TRBD1. TRBV23-1 is classed as an ORF, of uncertain function. V lost 3 bases to trimming and J lost 7 bases; unmatched junction nucleotides: 5. This CDR3 region has 15 residues. The CDR3 nucleotides are TGCGCCAGCAGTCATCCCCGACAGGGGAATTCACCCCTCCACTTT. This sequence encodes CASSHPRQGNSPLHF.

The V call is TRBV4-3, the J call TRBJ2-1; 7 positions match TRBD1. Germline CDR1 LGHNA, CDR2 YSLEER. V lost 4 bases and J lost 3; bases outside the gene matches: 9. This CDR3 spans 16 amino acids. CDR3 amino acids: CASSPQQGMGYNEQFF. CDR3 nucleotides: TGCGCCAGCAGCCCCCAACAGGGGATGGGCTACAATGAGCAGTTCTTC.

The V gene is TRBV5-1, the J gene TRBJ1-2; a possible D gene is TRBD1 (6 bases). The CDR3 loop spans 14 amino acids. CDR1 is SGHRS and CDR2 is YFSETQ in the germline V gene. V was clipped by 4 bases and J by 6 bases, with 16 bases between them. CDR3 sequence (DNA): TGCGCCAGCAGCAGCGCCATGACAGGAGATGGCTACACCTTC. Its protein product is CASSSAMTGDGYTF.

This clone was picked up one time. J is TRBJ2-1 and V is TRBV3-1 (or the pseudogene TRBV3-2); 13 bases line up with TRBD2. This CDR3 comprises 17 residues. The V gene's germline CDR1 is LGHDT and CDR2 YNNKEL (reference sequence). Germline trimming cut 1 base from V and 8 bases from J; bases unmatched to any gene: 8. The CDR3, as DNA: TGTGCCAGCAGCCAAGGTCGGACTAGCGGGAGTCGGGATGAGCAGTTCTTC. It specifies CASSQGRTSGSRDEQFF.

The table lists this clone with a count of one. The V call is TRBV12-3 or TRBV12-4, the J call TRBJ1-5, with TRBD1 matching 7 bases. V trimming: 6 bases; J trimming: 7 bases; junction bases outside the gene matches: 6. This CDR3 has 13 residues. The CDR3 DNA is TGTGCCAGCAGAACGACAGGGAAACAGCCCCAGCATTTT. This translates into CASRTTGKQPQHF.

This clone has at least ten counts. The rearrangement links TRBV6-6 to TRBJ2-3, with 14 bases identical to TRBD2. The CDR3 extends over 17 amino acids. Germline CDR1 is MNHNY and CDR2 is SVGAGI (reference sequence). The trim removed 5 bases at V and 5 bases at J, leaving 9 bases unmatched. This chain's CDR3 is CASSLNPGLAGEDTQYF. DNA of the CDR3: TGTGCCAGCAGTCTGAACCCGGGACTAGCGGGAGAAGATACGCAGTATTTT.

V is TRBV7-9 and J is TRBJ2-2; 9 bases agree with TRBD1. Germline V gene data show CDR1 as SEHNR and CDR2 as FQNEAQ (reference sequence). Unmatched junction bases numbered 11, after V lost 4 bases and J lost 5 bases. The length of the CDR3 is 17 residues. CDR3 in DNA: TGTGCCAGCAGCTCCACTTCCGGGACAGGGAGAACCGGGGAGCTGTTTTTT. Protein product: CASSSTSGTGRTGELFF.

J is TRBJ1-2 and V is TRBV30; no definite D call. V dropped 3 bases and J dropped 4 bases, with 9 bases sitting between them. Germline CDR1 and CDR2: GTSNPN and SVGIG (reference sequence). This CDR3 is 12 amino acids long. CDR3 sequence reads: CAWSPLGYGYTF. The CDR3 bases are TGTGCCTGGAGCCCGCTCGGCTATGGCTACACCTTC.

This chain connects TRBV6-5 to TRBJ2-1, with 9 bases matching TRBD1. CDR1 and CDR2 (germline): MNHEY, SVGAGI. V shed 6 bases, J shed 10 bases, and the junction held 10 bases outside the gene matches. CDR3 size: 14 residues. In DNA, the CDR3 is TGTGCCAGCAGCCCCGGACAGGGGTCCGGAGAGCAGTTCTTC. Translating it yields CASSPGQGSGEQFF.

This chain joins TRBV7-2 and TRBJ2-3; TRBD2 matches at 10 bases. Germline-derived CDR1 and CDR2 are SGHTA and FQGNSA. The CDR3 is 16 residues long. The V segment lost 7 bases and the J segment 5 bases; nucleotides outside the gene matches: 12. The CDR3 protein is CASTPFTSGIGDTQYF. CDR3 DNA: TGTGCCAGCACCCCGTTTACTAGCGGGATAGGAGATACGCAGTATTTT.

The chain has TRBV19 and TRBJ1-5, with D perhaps TRBD1 (5 bases). V gave up 4 bases and J gave up 5 bases, with 21 bases separating them. The CDR3 runs 17 residues. Germline V gene data show CDR1 as LNHDA and CDR2 as SQIVND (reference sequence). As DNA, the CDR3 is TGTGCCAGTAGTAAAAGAGGGAGGAGTGGGGGTGATCAGCCCCAGCATTTT. As protein: CASSKRGRSGGDQPQHF.

This clone was seen a single time. The CDR3: CATKSSGRKRLETQYF. DNA of the CDR3: TGTGCCACCAAAAGTAGCGGGAGAAAAAGGTTGGAGACCCAGTACTTC. The genes are TRBV19 and TRBJ2-5; 9 nucleotides match TRBD2. Germline V gene lookup returns CDR1 LNHDA and CDR2 SQIVND (reference sequence). Germline trimming cut 10 bases from V and 5 bases from J; bases unmatched to any gene: 17. CDR3 length: 16 residues. The complete variable domain, with remaining parts taken from reference TRBV19 and TRBJ2-5, reads DGGITQSPKYLFRKEGQNVTLSCEQNLNHDAMYWYRQDPGQGLRLIYYSQIVNDFQKGDIAEGYSVSREKKESFPLTVTSAQKNPTAFYLCATKSSGRKRLETQYFGPGTRLLVL.

V and J are TRBV2 and TRBJ2-5; TRBD1 is a possible D gene (6 bases). Germline CDR1 SNHLY, CDR2 FYNNEI. There are 14 residues in the CDR3. V lost 8 bases and J 4 bases, leaving 17 bases between the germline ends. The CDR3 DNA reads TGTGCCAGCGGCCCGCTCAGGGGTATAGAGACCCAGTACTTC. It specifies CASGPLRGIETQYF. Variable domain in full (rest from reference TRBV2 and TRBJ2-5): EPEVTQTPSHQVTQMGQEVILRCVPISNHLYFYWYRQILGQKVEFLVSFYNNEISEKSEIFDDQFSVERPDGSNFTLKIRSTKLEDSAMYFCASGPLRGIETQYFGPGTRLLVL.

V usage is TRBV7-9 and J usage is TRBJ2-7, with TRBD1 as a possible D gene (6 bases). Germline CDR1 reads SEHNR; CDR2 reads FQNEAQ (reference sequence). The length of the CDR3 is 13 residues. V dropped 6 bases and J dropped 0 bases, with 9 bases sitting between them. CDR3 region: CASRWDNSYEQYF. CDR3 sequence (DNA): TGTGCCAGCAGGTGGGACAACTCCTACGAGCAGTACTTC.

V is TRBV5-1 and J is TRBJ2-7; 7 bases align to TRBD1. Germline assignment: CDR1 SGHRS and CDR2 YFSETQ. Trimming removed 4 bases from V and 7 bases from J; junction bases left unmatched: 11. This CDR3 contains 14 residues. For the CDR3, the DNA is TGCGCCAGCAGCCCGACAGGGTCACAGGGGGAGCAGTACTTC. The encoded protein is CASSPTGSQGEQYF.

The chain combines TRBV5-6 with TRBJ2-1; 10 bases are shared with TRBD2. Per germline, CDR1 SGHDT and CDR2 YYEEEE. The CDR3 totals 16 residues. V was clipped by 4 bases and J by 4 bases; unmatched bases: 8. The CDR3 here is CASSTLTSGPYNEQFF. For the CDR3, the DNA is TGTGCCAGCAGCACCCTGACTAGCGGGCCTTACAATGAGCAGTTCTTC.

The J gene is TRBJ2-7, the V gene TRBV27, with D maybe TRBD1 (5 bases). Looked up from germline, CDR1 is MNHEY and CDR2 is SMNVEV (reference sequence). This CDR3 is 15 amino acids long. The V end was cut by 6 bases, the J end by 0 bases, with 15 bases between. CDR3 DNA sequence: TGTGCCAGCAGATATACACAGGCGCTCTCCTACGAGCAGTACTTC. This encodes CASRYTQALSYEQYF.